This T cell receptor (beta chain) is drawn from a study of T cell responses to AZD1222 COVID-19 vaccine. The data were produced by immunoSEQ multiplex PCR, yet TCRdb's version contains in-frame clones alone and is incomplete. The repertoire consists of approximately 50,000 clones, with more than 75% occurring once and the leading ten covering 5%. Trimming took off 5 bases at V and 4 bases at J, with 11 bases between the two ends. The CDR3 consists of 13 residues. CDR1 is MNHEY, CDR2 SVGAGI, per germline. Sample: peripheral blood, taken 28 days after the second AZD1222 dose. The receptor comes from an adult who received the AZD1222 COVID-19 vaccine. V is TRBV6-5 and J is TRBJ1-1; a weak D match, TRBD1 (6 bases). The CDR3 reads CASSHTGLTEAFF. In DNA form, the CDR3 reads TGTGCCAGCAGTCATACAGGGCTCACTGAAGCTTTCTTT.